This TCR beta chain was identified in a study of T cells in Graves' hyperthyroidism and ophthalmopathy. The study's findings and limits: Ophthalmopathy was predicted by the model a median of approximately 6 months ahead of onset.

RNA transcripts were the template for amplifying TCR beta CDR3 regions. The study used the HTBI primer set for a first-round RT-PCR of the TCR CDR3. TCRdb processed the multiplex PCR reads anew with MiXCR; each CDR3 protein has one entry. There are a few hundred thousand distinct CDR3 sequences in the sample; roughly 14% occur only once, and around 30% lies in the top ten. The CDR3 totals 15 residues. Germline V gene lookup returns CDR1 SEHNR and CDR2 FQNEAQ (reference sequence). Regarding this clonotype: Its antigen is currently unknown. One end of the junction is discordant with germline, which a read error may explain.

The source material was blood. The receptor comes from a woman under 30 with Graves' hyperthyroidism that later progressed to Graves' ophthalmopathy. The V gene is TRBV7-9, the J gene TRBJ2-5; 7 nucleotides line up with TRBD2. The CDR3 nucleotides read TGTGCCAGCAGCTTGCAGCGGGAAGAAGGAGAGTCCCAGTACTTC. This sequence encodes CASSLQREEGESQYF. Full variable domain (rest looked up from reference TRBV7-9 and TRBJ2-5): DTGVSQNPRHKITKRGQNVTFRCDPISEHNRLYWYRQTLGQGPEFLTYFQNEAQLEKSRLLSDRFSAERPKGSFSTLEIQRTEQGDSAMYLCASSLQREEGESQYFGPGTRLLVL.